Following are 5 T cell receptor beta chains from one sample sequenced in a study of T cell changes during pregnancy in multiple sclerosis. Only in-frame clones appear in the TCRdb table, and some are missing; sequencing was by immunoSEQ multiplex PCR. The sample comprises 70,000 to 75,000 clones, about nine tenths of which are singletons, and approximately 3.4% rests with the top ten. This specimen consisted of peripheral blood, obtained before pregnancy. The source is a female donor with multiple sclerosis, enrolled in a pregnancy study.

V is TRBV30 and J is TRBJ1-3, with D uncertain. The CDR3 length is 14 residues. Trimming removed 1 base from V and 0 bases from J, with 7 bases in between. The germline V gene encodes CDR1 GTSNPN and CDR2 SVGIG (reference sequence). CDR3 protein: CAWSAGISGNTIYF. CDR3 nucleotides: TGTGCCTGGAGTGCCGGGATCTCTGGAAACACCATATATTTT.

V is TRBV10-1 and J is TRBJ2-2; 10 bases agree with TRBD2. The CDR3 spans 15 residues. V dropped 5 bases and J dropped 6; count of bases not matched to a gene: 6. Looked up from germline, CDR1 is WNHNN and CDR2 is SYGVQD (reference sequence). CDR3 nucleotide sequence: TGCGCCAGCAGTCCCGGCGGACTAGCGGCCGGGGAGCTGTTTTTT. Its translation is CASSPGGLAAGELFF.

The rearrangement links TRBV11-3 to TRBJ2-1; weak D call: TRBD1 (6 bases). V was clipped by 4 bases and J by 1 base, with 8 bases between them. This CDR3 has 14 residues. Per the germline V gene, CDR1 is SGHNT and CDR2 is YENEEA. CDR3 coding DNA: TGTGCCAGCAGCTCCGGACAGTCCTACAATGAGCAGTTCTTC. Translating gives CASSSGQSYNEQFF.

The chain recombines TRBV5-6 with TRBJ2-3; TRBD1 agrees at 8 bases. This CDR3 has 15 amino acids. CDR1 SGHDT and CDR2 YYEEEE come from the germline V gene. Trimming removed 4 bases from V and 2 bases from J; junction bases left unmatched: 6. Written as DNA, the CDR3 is TGTGCCAGCAGCCCACGGGACAGGACCACAGATACGCAGTATTTT. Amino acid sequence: CASSPRDRTTDTQYF.

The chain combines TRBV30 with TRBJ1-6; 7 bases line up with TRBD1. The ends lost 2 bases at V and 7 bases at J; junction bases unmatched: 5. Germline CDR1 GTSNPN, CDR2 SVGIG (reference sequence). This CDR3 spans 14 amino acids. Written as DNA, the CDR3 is TGTGCCTGGAGTCCGGGACAGCGAAATTCACCCCTCCACTTT. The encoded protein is CAWSPGQRNSPLHF.